This TCR beta chain was observed in a study of blood T cell repertoires in COVID-19 (dated by TCRdb to the early 2020s). For the study in its entirety: Samples from collaborators originated in the United States, Italy and Spain and spanned both the acute and convalescent phases of COVID-19. The prospective study material was composed of cDNA or gDNA derived from T cells, B-cell-depleted T cells, or PBMCs. The samples were drawn from the first 160 participants of the ongoing ImmuneRACE study and from 950 to 1,500 subjects provided by 6 global collaborators. HLA class I and class II types, where available, came from metadata supplied by the sample provider rather than from assay-based typing. The dataset comprised deeply sampled blood TCRbeta repertoires from subjects exposed to, actively infected with, or recovered from COVID-19. The repertoires were made available in a free public database intended to serve as a resource for research on the immune response to SARS-CoV-2. Sample metadata almost always included a de-identified subject ID, COVID-19 status, age in years and sex. Results the study describes overall, beyond this receptor: The amount of clinical and demographic metadata varied by source and participant and was provided uncurated.

The immunoSEQ Assay, a bias-controlled multiplex PCR, was used to amplify TCRbeta CDR3 regions from genomic DNA. On the authors' methods: The number of nucleated cells in each sample was estimated by amplification of reference gene primers within the assay. Sequence reads were collapsed and filtered to measure the absolute abundance of every unique TCRbeta CDR3 rearrangement. Productive Simpson clonality was computed per sample as the square root of Simpson's diversity index over productive rearrangements. This immuneACCESS table, as held by TCRdb, lists in-frame sequences with V and J called but not all clones. Of the missing ones, under half trace to an unresolved V gene in checked studies; the others have no known cause. That table furnishes V, J and clone size, whereas the DNA furnished D and trimming. For this sample there are more than 55,000 clones; around 90% appear just once. Jointly, the top ten make up approximately 16% of the sample.

Collaborating institutions collected whole blood in K2EDTA tubes following their own protocols. For TCRbeta analysis, collaborators shipped samples in one of three forms: frozen whole blood, isolated PBMCs, or DNA extracted from either of those sample types. Trimming takes 5 bases off V and 5 bases off J; junction bases not matched to a gene: 6. Including cysteine and phenylalanine, the CDR3 has 14 amino acids. Only the CDR3 portion is preserved as DNA: 42 bases, with reading frame beginning at the first base. From a lookup of the germline V gene, CDR1 and CDR2 are SNHLY and FYNNEI. On this clone: What this receptor recognizes is not known. Qualities for individual bases were not recorded, and no much larger clone is one base off.

Sequencing was carried out using peripheral blood. The receptor's source is a man aged 80 or over with acute or convalescent COVID-19. This chain joins TRBV2 to TRBJ2-3, with 8 junctional bases fitting TRBD2. The CDR3 reads as follows: CASSPGLALDTQYF. In nucleotide form, the sequence is TGTGCCAGCAGTCCCGGACTAGCTTTAGATACGCAGTATTTT.